This T cell receptor beta chain stems from a study of blood T cell repertoires in COVID-19. Study details: Italy, Spain and the United States were the sources of the convalescent and acute COVID-19 samples. PBMCs, B-cell-depleted T cells, or T cells provided the cDNA or gDNA that made up the material.

The CDR3 extends over 16 amino acids. The germline gives CDR1 KGHSH, CDR2 LQKENI. Trimming at V came to 2 bases and at J to 6 bases, leaving 10 bases not matched to a gene. As handled by the study authors: Quantification of nucleated cells was approximated via reference gene primer amplification. The repertoire was sequenced with immunoSEQ multiplex PCR; TCRdb's copy has only in-frame clones and lacks some. The DNA was the basis for D and trimming; V, J and clone size are from that table. The sample includes around 26,000 clones, 75% to 90% seen only once; the top ten take roughly 60%. Sequenced input: peripheral blood. The TCR comes from a woman aged 80 or over with acute or convalescent COVID-19. The rearrangement links TRBV18 to TRBJ1-5, with TRBD1 matching 7 bases. CDR3 residues: CASSPSDTGDRQPQHF. CDR3 nucleotides: TGTGCCAGCTCACCATCCGACACAGGGGACCGTCAGCCCCAGCATTTT.